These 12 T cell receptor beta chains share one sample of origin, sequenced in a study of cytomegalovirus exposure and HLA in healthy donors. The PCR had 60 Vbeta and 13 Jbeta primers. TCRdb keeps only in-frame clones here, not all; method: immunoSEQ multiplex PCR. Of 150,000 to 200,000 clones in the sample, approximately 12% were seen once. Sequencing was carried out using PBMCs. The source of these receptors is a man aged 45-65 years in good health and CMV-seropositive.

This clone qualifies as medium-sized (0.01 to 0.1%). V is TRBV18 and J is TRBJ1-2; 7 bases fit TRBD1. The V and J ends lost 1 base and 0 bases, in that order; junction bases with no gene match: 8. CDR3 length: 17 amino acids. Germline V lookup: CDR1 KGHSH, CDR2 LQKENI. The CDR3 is CASSPRAPGGPNYGYTF. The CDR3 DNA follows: TGTGCCAGCTCACCACGAGCGCCAGGGGGTCCTAACTATGGCTACACCTTC.

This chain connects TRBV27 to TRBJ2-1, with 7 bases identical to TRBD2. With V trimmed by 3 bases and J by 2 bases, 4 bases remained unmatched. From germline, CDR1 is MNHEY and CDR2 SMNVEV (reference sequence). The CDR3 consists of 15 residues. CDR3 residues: CASSFNGGAYNEQFF. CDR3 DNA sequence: TGTGCCAGCAGTTTTAATGGGGGGGCCTACAATGAGCAGTTCTTC.

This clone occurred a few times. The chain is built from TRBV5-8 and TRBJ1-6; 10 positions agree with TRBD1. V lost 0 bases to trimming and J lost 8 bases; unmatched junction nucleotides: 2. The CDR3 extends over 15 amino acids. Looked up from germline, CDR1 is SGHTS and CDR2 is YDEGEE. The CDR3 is CASSLGTGGYSPLHF. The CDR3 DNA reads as TGTGCCAGCAGCTTGGGGACAGGGGGTTATTCACCCCTCCACTTT.

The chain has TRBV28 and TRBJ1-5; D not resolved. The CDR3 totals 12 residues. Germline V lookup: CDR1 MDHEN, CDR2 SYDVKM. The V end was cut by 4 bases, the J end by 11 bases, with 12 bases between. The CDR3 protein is CASSSYSWSQHF. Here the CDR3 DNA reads TGTGCCAGCAGTTCTTACAGCTGGTCCCAGCATTTT.

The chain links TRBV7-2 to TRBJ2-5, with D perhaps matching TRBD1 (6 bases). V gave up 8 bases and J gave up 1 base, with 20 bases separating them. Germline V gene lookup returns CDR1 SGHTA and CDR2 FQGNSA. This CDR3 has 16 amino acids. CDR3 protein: CASSLAVGRGQETQYF. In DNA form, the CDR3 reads TGTGCCAGCTCTCTAGCCGTTGGCAGGGGCCAAGAGACCCAGTACTTC.

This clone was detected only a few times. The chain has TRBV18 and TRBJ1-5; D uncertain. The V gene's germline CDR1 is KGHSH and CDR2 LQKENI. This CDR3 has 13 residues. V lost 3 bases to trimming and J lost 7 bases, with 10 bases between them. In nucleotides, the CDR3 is TGTGCCAGCTCACCCTATGAAAACCAGCCCCAGCATTTT. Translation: CASSPYENQPQHF.

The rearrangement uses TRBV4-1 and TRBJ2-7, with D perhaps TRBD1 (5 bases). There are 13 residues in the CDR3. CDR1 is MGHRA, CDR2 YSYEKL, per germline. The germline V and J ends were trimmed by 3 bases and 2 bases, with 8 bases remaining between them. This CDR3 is CASSQGPPYEQYF. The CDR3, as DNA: TGCGCCAGCAGCCAGGGGCCACCCTACGAGCAGTACTTC.

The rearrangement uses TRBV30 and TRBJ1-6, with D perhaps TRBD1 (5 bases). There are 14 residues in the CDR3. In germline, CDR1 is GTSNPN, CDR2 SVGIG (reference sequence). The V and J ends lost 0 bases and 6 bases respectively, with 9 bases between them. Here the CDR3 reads CAWSVTGPNSPLHF. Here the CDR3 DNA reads TGTGCCTGGAGTGTAACAGGTCCTAATTCACCCCTCCACTTT.

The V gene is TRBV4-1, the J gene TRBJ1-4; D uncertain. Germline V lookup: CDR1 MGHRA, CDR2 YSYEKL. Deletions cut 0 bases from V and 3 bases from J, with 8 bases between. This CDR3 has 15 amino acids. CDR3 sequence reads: CASSQDRLSNEKLFF. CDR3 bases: TGCGCCAGCAGCCAAGACAGGCTTTCTAATGAAAAACTGTTTTTT.

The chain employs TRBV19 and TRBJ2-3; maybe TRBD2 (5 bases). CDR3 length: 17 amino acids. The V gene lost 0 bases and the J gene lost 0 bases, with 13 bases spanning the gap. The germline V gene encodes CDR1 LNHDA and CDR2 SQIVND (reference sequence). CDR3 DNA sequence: TGTGCCAGTAGTATAGATCTCCTAGCTCCTAGCACAGATACGCAGTATTTT. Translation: CASSIDLLAPSTDTQYF.

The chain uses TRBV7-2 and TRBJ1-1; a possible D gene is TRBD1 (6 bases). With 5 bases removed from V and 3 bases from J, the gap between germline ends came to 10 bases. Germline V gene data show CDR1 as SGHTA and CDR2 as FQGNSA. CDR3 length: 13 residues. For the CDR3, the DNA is TGTGCCAGCAGCCGGGACATTTACACTGAAGCTTTCTTT. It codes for CASSRDIYTEAFF.

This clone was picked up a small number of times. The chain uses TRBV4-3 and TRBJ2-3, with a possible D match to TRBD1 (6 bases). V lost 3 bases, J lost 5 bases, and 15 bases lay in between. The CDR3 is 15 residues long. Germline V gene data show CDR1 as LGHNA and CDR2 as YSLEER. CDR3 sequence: CASSHSRGRRDTQYF. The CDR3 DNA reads TGCGCCAGCAGCCATTCCAGGGGTAGGAGAGATACGCAGTATTTT.